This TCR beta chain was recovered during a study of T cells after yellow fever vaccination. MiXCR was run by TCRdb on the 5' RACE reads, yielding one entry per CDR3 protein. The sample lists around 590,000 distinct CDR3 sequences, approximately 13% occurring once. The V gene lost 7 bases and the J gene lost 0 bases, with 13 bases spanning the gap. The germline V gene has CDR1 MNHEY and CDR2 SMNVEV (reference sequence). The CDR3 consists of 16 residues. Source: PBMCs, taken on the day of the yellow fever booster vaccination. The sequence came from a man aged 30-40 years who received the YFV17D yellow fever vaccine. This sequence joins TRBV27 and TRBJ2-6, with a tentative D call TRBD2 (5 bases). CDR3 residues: CASTREASSGANVLTF. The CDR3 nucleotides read TGTGCCAGCACCCGGGAAGCATCCTCTGGGGCCAACGTCCTGACTTTC.